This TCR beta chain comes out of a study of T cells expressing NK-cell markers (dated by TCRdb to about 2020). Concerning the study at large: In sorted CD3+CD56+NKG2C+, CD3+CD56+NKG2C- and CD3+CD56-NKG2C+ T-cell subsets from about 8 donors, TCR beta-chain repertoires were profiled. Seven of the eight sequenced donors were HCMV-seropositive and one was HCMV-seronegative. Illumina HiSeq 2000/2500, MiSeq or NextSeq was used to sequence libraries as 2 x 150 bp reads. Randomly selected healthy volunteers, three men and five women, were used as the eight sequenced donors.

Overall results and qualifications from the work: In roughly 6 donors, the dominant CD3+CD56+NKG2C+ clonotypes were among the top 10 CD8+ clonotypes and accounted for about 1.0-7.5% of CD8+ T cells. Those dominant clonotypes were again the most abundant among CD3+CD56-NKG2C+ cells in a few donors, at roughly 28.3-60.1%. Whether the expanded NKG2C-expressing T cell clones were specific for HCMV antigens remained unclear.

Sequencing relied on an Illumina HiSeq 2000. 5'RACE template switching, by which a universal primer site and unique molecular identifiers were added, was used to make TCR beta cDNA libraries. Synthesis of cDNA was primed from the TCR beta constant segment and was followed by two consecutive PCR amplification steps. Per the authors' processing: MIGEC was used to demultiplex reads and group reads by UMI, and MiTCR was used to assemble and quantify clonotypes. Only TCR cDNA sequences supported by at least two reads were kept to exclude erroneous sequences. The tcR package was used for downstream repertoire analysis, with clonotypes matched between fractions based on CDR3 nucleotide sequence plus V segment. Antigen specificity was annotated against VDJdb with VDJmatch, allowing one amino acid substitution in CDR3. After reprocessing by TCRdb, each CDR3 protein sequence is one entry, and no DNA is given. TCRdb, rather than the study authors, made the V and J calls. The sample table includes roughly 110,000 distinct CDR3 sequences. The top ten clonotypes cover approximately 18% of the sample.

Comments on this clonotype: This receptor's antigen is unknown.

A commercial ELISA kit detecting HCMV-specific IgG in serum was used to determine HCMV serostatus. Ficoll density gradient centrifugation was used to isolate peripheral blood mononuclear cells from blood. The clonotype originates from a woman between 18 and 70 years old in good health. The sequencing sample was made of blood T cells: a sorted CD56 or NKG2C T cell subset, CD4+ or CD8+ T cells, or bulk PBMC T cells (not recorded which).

CDR3 region: CSGPPYEETQYF. Recombination joined TRBV20-1 with TRBJ2-5. The CDR3 numbers 12 residues from cysteine through phenylalanine. This entry has no DNA. In the germline V gene (reference sequence), CDR1 corresponds to DFQATT and CDR2 to SNEGSKA.